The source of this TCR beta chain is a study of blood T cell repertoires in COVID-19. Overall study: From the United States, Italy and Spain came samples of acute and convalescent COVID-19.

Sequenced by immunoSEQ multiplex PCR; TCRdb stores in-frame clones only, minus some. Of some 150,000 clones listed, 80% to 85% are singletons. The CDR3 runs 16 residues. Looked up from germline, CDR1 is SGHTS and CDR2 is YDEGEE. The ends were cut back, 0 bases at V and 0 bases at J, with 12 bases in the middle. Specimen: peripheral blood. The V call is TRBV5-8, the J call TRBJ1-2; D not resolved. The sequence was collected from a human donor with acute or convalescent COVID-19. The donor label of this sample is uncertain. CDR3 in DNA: TGTGCCAGCAGCTTGGGTGCCGAGTACCCTAACTATGGCTACACCTTC. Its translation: CASSLGAEYPNYGYTF.